This TCR beta chain was retrieved from a study of blood T cell repertoires in COVID-19. With V trimmed by 5 bases and J by 2 bases, 5 bases remained unmatched. Germline V gives CDR1 SGHRS, CDR2 YFSETQ. This CDR3 is built from 14 residues. The authors' processing: How many nucleated cells were present was estimated from reference gene primer amplification. Sequencing was performed with immunoSEQ multiplex PCR; in TCRdb, only in-frame clones are kept and a portion is missing. Clone size and the V and J calls come from that table; the DNA yielded D and trimming. The sample lists some 96,000 clones, 80% seen once, with 9% to 13% in the top ten.

Sequences were obtained from peripheral blood. This clonotype was sampled from a woman aged 70-85 years with acute or convalescent COVID-19. The chain combines TRBV5-1 with TRBJ1-1; TRBD1 matches 8 bases. The CDR3 DNA follows: TGCGCCAGCAGACTGGGACAGGATAACACTGAAGCTTTCTTT. It is translated as CASRLGQDNTEAFF.